Below, 8 T cell receptor beta chains from the same sample are listed, as sequenced in a study of shared clonotypes between healthy human individuals. The method was immunoSEQ multiplex PCR; TCRdb's version includes in-frame clones alone and lacks a portion of them. The profile covers about 1.1 million clones, with more than 75% appearing a single time and 0.6% to 0.75% taken by the ten largest. The sequencing input was memory CD4+ T cells from PBMCs. The sample's subset: CD45RA-negative fraction. Receptor source: a man in his late teens or twenties in good health. Some clones in this sample may be carry-over from other donors' samples.

This clone came up a few times. The V gene is TRBV7-3, the J gene TRBJ2-6; possibly TRBD2 for D (5 bases). There are 17 residues in the CDR3. In germline, CDR1 is SGHTA, CDR2 FQGTGA. Trimming cost V 5 bases and J 2 bases, with 16 bases left between them. CDR3 in amino acids: CASSLQPPGAGANVLTF. CDR3 coding DNA: TGTGCCAGCAGCCTCCAGCCCCCCGGGGCTGGGGCCAACGTCCTGACTTTC.

This clone has only a few counts. The chain carries TRBV20-1 and TRBJ1-1, with D unresolved. The CDR3 has 10 amino acids. CDR1 and CDR2 (germline): DFQATT, SNEGSKA (reference sequence). V lost 6 bases to trimming and J lost 5 bases, with 7 bases between them. CDR3 region: CSAARTEAFF. The CDR3, as DNA: TGCAGTGCCGCCCGGACTGAAGCTTTCTTT.

The chain couples TRBV2 to TRBJ1-2; no clear D gene. The germline V and J ends were trimmed by 4 bases and 11 bases, with 11 bases remaining between them. The CDR3 is 11 residues long. CDR1 and CDR2 from the germline V gene are SNHLY and FYNNEI. The CDR3 DNA is TGTGCCAGCAGTGCGTTACACCAGTACACCTTC. Protein product: CASSALHQYTF.

The table lists this clone with a count of one. Other DNA sequences in this sample translate to the same CDR3. CDR3 region: CASSVLSAANTGELFF. CDR3 bases: TGTGCCAGCAGCGTGTTGTCGGCCGCGAACACCGGGGAGCTGTTTTTT. The chain couples TRBV9 to TRBJ2-2; D is undetermined. CDR1 SGDLS and CDR2 YYNGEE come from the germline V gene. The V end was cut by 2 bases, the J end by 0 bases, with 11 bases between. This CDR3 is 16 amino acids long.

As to this clone: Distinct nucleotide sequences in the sample also encode this CDR3. The CDR3 protein is CASSLGWSDTQYF. The CDR3 bases are TGTGCCAGCAGCTTGGGGTGGTCAGATACGCAGTATTTT. V usage is TRBV7-2 and J usage is TRBJ2-3; D is undetermined. Trimming stripped 3 bases from V and 4 bases from J, with 8 bases between. CDR3 size: 13 residues. Germline V gene data show CDR1 as SGHTA and CDR2 as FQGNSA.

This clone was recorded a few times. The V call is TRBV28, the J call TRBJ1-1; D is ambiguous. The germline V gene encodes CDR1 MDHEN and CDR2 SYDVKM. The CDR3 has 12 residues. V gave up 6 bases and J gave up 6 bases, with 11 bases separating them. The CDR3 loop reads CASRLRWAEAFF. The CDR3, as DNA: TGTGCCAGCAGACTTCGGTGGGCTGAAGCTTTCTTT.

This clone was observed many times. The genes are TRBV19 and TRBJ1-4; 8 bases map to TRBD1. Germline V gene data show CDR1 as LNHDA and CDR2 as SQIVND (reference sequence). CDR3 size: 13 residues. Losses at the gene ends were 7 bases for V and 8 bases for J; bases not matched to a gene: 6. CDR3 sequence reads: CASNGQGREKLFF. For the CDR3, the DNA is TGTGCCAGTAACGGACAGGGCCGGGAAAAACTGTTTTTT.

The V and J genes are TRBV11-2 and TRBJ1-1; D may be TRBD1 (6 bases). CDR3 size: 12 residues. V was pared by 0 bases and J by 7 bases, with 6 bases between. Germline lookup yields CDR1 SGHAT and CDR2 FQNNGV. CDR3 bases: TGTGCCAGCAGCTTAGAAGGGGGTGAAGCTTTCTTT. This sequence encodes CASSLEGGEAFF.